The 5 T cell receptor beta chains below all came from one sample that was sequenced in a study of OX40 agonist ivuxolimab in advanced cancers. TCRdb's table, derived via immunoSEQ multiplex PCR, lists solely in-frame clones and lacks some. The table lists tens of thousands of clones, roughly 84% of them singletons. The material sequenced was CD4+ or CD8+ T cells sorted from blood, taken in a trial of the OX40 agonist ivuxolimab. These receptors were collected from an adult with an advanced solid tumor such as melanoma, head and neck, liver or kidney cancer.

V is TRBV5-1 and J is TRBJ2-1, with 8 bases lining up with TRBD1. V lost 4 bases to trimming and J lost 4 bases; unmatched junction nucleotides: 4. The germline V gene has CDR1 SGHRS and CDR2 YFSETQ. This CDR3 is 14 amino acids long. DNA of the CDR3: TGCGCCAGCAGCCGAGGACAGGGTTACAATGAGCAGTTCTTC. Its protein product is CASSRGQGYNEQFF.

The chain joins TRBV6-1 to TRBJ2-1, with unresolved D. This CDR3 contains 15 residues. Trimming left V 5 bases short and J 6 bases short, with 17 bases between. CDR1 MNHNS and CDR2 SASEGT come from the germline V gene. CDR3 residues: CASSSELPISNEQFF. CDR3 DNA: TGTGCCAGCAGTTCGGAGCTTCCCATCTCCAATGAGCAGTTCTTC.

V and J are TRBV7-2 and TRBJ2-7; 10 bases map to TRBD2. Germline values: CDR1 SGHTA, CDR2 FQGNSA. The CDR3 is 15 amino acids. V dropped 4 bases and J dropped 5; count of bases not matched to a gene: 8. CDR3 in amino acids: CASSSWVAGGNEQYF. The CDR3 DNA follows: TGTGCCAGCAGCTCGTGGGTAGCGGGAGGAAACGAGCAGTACTTC.

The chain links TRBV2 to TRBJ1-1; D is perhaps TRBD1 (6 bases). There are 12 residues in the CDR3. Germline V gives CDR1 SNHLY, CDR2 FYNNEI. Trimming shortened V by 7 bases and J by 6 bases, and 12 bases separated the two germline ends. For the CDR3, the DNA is TGTGCCAGCATCCTACAGGGCGCTGAAGCTTTCTTT. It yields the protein CASILQGAEAFF.

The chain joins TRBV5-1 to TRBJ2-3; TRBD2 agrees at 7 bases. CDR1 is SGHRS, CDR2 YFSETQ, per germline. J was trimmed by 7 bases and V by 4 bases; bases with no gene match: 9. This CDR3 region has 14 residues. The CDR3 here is CASSERGPRNTQYF. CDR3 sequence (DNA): TGCGCCAGCAGCGAGCGGGGCCCTAGGAATACGCAGTATTTT.